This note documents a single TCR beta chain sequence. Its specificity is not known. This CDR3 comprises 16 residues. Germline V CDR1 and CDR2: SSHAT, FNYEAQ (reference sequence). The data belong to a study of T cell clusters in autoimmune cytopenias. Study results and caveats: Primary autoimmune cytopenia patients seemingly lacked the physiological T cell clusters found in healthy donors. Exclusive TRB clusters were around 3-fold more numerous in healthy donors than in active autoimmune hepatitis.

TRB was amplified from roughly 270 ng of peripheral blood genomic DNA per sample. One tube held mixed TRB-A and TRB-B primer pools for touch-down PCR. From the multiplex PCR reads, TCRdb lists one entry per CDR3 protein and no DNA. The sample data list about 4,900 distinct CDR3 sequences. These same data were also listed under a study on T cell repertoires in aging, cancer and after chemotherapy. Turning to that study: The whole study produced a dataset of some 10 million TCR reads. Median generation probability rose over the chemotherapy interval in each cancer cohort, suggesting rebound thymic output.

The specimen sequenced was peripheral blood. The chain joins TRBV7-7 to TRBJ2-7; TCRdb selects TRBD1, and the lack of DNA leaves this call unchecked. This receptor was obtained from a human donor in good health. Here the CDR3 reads CASSPNRGLNSYEQYF. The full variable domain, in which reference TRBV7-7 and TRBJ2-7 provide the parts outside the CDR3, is GAGVSQSPRYKVTKRGQDVTLRCDPISSHATLYWYQQALGQGPEFLTYFNYEAQPDKSGLPSDRFSAERPEGSISTLTIQRTEQRDSAMYRCASSPNRGLNSYEQYFGPGTRLTVT.